This T cell receptor (beta chain) came from a study of early T cells in non-severe SARS-CoV-2 infection. The TCR library protocol was used to attach unique molecular identifiers. These identifiers were attached to individual cDNA molecules. TCRdb passed the 5' RACE reads through MiXCR, listing each CDR3 protein once. The sample yields some 80,000 distinct CDR3 sequences, over 4% seen once. The table lists this clonotype with many counts. This may arise from a read error, as a much more abundant clone is one base away. This CDR3 region has 12 residues. CDR1 SGHAT and CDR2 FQNNGV come from the germline V gene.

The chain recombines TRBV11-2 with TRBJ2-7; tentative D call: TRBD2 (5 bases). The source is an adult who was a healthcare worker with PCR-confirmed SARS-CoV-2 infection or an uninfected control (not recorded which). The sample in question was whole blood, obtained at baseline. Here the CDR3 DNA reads TGTGCCAACAGCCTTACTAGGAACGAGCAGTACTTC. Translated, it gives CANSLTRNEQYF.